The clone carrying this T cell receptor (beta chain) was counted between two and nine times. What it binds is unknown. Purity of each sorted population was above 95%. This sample is part of a study of beta chain features in type 1 diabetes. General study results and limits: Naive, central memory and regulatory TCRB repertoires appeared more similar among patients than healthy donors. Among patients with Type 1 diabetes, TCRB CDR3s were moderately but significantly shorter in every one of the four CD4+ subsets.

This CDR3 is built from 15 residues. The V gene end was trimmed by 5 bases and the J gene end by 7 bases; junction bases not matched to a gene: 9. CDR1 SGHTA and CDR2 FQGNSA come from the germline V gene. TCRB transcripts that were expressed got sequenced, as all of the isolated RNA had been reverse transcribed. Around 3.5 million reads on average were seen across naive, central memory and regulatory T cell samples. Assay used: immunoSEQ multiplex PCR; TCRdb lists only in-frame clones, some missing. Of 600,000 to 700,000 clones listed, roughly an eighth are singletons. The specimen was naive CD4+ T cells from blood. V is TRBV7-2 and J is TRBJ2-2, with 8 bases that match TRBD2. This clonotype originated in a man aged 30 to 45 with type 1 diabetes. The CDR3 is CASSPRGAVGGELFF. As DNA, the CDR3 is TGTGCCAGCAGCCCGCGGGGGGCCGTTGGCGGGGAGCTGTTTTTT. Variable domain in full (rest from reference TRBV7-2 and TRBJ2-2): GAGVSQSPSNKVTEKGKDVELRCDPISGHTALYWYRQSLGQGLEFLIYFQGNSAPDKSGLPSDRFSAERTGGSVSTLTIQRTQQEDSAVYLCASSPRGAVGGELFFGEGSRLTVL.